This T cell receptor beta chain was captured by sequencing in a study of T cell responses to AZD1222 COVID-19 vaccine. For the study at large: The analysis combined second doses at about 4 or about 12 weeks.

In germline, CDR1 is LGHNA, CDR2 YNFKEQ. The ends were cut back, 0 bases at V and 4 bases at J, with 13 bases in the middle. This CDR3 contains 16 residues. Study outcomes and limitations: Regions 160-218 and 743-854 held dominance among vaccine-associated CD4 TCRs, which spanned spike. Increased Spike-specific TCR breadth and depth were observed after two AZD1222 doses.

Assay used: immunoSEQ multiplex PCR; TCRdb lists only in-frame clones, some missing. The repertoire holds tens of thousands of clones, with roughly 86% as singletons. A note on this clone: Its antigen is undetermined.

V gene TRBV4-2 combines with J gene TRBJ2-1, with a tentative D call TRBD2 (7 bases). This receptor was obtained from an adult in good health. Here the sequenced sample was peripheral blood, taken on day 0 of AZD1222 vaccination. The CDR3 spells CASSQDPRGGYNEQFF. The CDR3 bases are TGTGCCAGCAGCCAAGATCCGAGGGGGGGGTACAATGAGCAGTTCTTC.